The source of this T cell receptor (beta chain) is a study of CXCR3-negative and CXCR3-positive naive CD8 T cells. General study results and limits: Naive subsets expressed similar surface CD5; TRB CDR3 features served to infer TCR strength. Partly lower CXCR3 expression followed cryopreservation, and most assays relied on fresh PBMCs.

With respect to this clonotype: The antigen is not known.

CD45RO-CCR7+CD27+CD95- characterized naive CD8+ T cells. This CDR3 is 12 amino acids long. Germline CDR1 is SQVTM and CDR2 is ANQGSEA. The TRB cDNA libraries were prepared by 5' RACE with UMI labels. No DNA is given; TCRdb re-called the 5' RACE reads and lists each CDR3 protein once. This table holds some 130,000 distinct CDR3 sequences. The chain combines TRBV29-1 with TRBJ1-2; the TCRdb D gene call, TRBD1, has no DNA to confirm it. The clonotype comes from a human donor in good health. Some clones in this sample may be carry-over from other donors' samples. Material: naive CXCR3- CD8+ T cells from blood. Subset given: CD45RO-CCR7+CD27+CD95- naive CD8+ T cells lacking CXCR3 (TNR3-). This chain's CDR3 is CSVFSDRGKLTF.